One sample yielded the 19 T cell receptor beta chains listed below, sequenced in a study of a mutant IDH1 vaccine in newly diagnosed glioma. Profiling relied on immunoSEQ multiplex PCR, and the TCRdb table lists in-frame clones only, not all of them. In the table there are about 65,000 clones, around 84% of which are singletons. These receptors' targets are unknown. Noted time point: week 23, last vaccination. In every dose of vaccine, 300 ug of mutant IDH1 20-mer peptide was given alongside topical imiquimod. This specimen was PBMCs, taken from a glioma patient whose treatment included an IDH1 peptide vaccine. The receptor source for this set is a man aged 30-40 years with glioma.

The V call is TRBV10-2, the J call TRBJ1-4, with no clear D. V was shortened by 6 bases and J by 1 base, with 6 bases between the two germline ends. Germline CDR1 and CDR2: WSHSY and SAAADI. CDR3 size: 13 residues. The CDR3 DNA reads TGCGCCAGCAGACAGAGAACTAATGAAAAACTGTTTTTT. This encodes CASRQRTNEKLFF.

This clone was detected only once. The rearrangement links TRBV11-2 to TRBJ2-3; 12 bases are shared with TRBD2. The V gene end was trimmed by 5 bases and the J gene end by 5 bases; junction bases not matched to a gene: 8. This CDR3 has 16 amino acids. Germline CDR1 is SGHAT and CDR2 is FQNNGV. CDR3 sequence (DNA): TGTGCCAGCAGCCGGGGACTAGCGGGCCTGGGAGATACGCAGTATTTT. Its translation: CASSRGLAGLGDTQYF.

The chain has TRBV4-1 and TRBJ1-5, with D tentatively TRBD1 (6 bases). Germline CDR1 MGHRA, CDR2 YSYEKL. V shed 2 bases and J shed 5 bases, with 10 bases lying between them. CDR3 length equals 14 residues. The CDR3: CASSQIGGYQPQHF. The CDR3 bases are TGCGCCAGCAGCCAAATAGGGGGGTATCAGCCCCAGCATTTT.

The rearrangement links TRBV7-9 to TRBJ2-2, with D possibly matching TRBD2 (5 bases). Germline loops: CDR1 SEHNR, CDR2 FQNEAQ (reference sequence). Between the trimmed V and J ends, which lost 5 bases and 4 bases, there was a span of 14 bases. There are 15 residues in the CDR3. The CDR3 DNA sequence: TGTGCCAGCAGCCGAACGTTAAGCGGCACCGGGGAGCTGTTTTTT. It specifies CASSRTLSGTGELFF. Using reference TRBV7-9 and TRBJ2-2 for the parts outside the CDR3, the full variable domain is DTGVSQNPRHKITKRGQNVTFRCDPISEHNRLYWYRQTLGQGPEFLTYFQNEAQLEKSRLLSDRFSAERPKGSFSTLEIQRTEQGDSAMYLCASSRTLSGTGELFFGEGSRLTVL.

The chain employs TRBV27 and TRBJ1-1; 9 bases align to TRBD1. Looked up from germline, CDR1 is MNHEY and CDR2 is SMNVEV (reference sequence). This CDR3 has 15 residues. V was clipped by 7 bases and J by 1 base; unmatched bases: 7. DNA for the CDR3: TGTGCCAGCATCATTACAGGGGGCTCGAACACTGAAGCTTTCTTT. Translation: CASIITGGSNTEAFF.

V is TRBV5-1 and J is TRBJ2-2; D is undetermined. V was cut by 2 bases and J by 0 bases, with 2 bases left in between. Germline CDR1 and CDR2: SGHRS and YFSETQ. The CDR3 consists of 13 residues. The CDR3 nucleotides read TGCGCCAGCAGCTTCGCGAACACCGGGGAGCTGTTTTTT. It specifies CASSFANTGELFF.

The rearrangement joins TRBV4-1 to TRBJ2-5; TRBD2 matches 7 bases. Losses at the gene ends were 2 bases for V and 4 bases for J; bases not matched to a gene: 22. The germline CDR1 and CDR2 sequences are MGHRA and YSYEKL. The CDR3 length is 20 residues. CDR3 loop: CASSQHLFGGGALKGETQYF. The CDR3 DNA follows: TGCGCCAGCAGCCAACATTTATTCGGCGGGGGAGCTCTGAAAGGAGAGACCCAGTACTTC.

As DNA, the CDR3 is TGTGCCAGCTCACGAGAACAGGGCTCTGGGGCCAACGTCCTGACTTTC. It yields the protein CASSREQGSGANVLTF. The V and J genes are TRBV18 and TRBJ2-6; D might be TRBD1 (6 bases). CDR1 and CDR2 (germline): KGHSH, LQKENI. Trimming cost V 4 bases and J 0 bases, with 10 bases left between them. The CDR3 runs to 16 residues.

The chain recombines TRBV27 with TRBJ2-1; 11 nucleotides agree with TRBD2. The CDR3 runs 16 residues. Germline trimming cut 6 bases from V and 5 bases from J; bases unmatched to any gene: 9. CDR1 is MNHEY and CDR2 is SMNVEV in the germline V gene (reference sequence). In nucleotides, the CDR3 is TGTGCCAGCAGCCCTCTAGTGGGACTAGCGGACAATGAGCAGTTCTTC. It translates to CASSPLVGLADNEQFF.

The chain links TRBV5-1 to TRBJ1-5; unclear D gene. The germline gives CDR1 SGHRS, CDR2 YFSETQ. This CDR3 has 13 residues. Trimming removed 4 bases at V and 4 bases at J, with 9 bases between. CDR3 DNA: TGCGCCAGCAGCCGTTCGGTGAATCAGCCCCAGCATTTT. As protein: CASSRSVNQPQHF.

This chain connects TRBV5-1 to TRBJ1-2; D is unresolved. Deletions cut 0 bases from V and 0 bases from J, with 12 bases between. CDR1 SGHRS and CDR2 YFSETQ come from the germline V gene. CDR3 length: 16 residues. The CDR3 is CASSLVGRRANYGYTF. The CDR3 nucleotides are TGCGCCAGCAGCTTGGTTGGCCGGCGAGCTAACTATGGCTACACCTTC.

The CDR3 loop reads CASSSRDSSSGNTIYF. The CDR3 region has the DNA TGCGCCAGCAGCTCGCGAGACTCAAGCTCTGGAAACACCATATATTTT. The V gene is TRBV4-1, the J gene TRBJ1-3; D is uncertain. Germline CDR1 is MGHRA and CDR2 is YSYEKL. V was shortened by 5 bases and J by 0 bases, with 14 bases between the two germline ends. The CDR3 runs to 16 residues.

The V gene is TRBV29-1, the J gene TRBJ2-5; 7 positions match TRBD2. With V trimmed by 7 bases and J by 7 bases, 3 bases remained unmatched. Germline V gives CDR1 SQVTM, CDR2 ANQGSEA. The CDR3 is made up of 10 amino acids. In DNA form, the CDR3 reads TGCAGCGCTGGGGGGGTGACCCAGTACTTC. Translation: CSAGGVTQYF.

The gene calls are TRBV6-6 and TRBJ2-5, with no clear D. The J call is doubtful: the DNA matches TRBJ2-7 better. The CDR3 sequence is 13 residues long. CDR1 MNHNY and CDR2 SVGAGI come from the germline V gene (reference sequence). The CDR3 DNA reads TGTGCCAGCGCTATAGTGGAACTCTACGAGCAGTACTTC. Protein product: CASAIVELYEQYF.

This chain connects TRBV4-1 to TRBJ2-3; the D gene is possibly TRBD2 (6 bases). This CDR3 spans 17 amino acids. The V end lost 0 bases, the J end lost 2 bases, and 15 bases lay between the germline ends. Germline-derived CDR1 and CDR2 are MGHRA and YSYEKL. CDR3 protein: CASSQDEPLALTDTQYF. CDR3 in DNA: TGCGCCAGCAGCCAAGATGAGCCACTAGCTCTCACAGATACGCAGTATTTT.

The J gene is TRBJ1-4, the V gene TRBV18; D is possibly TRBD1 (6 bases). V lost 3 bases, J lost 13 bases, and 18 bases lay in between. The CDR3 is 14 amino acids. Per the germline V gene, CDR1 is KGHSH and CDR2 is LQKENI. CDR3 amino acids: CASSPGQFAGGLFF. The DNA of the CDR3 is TGTGCCAGCTCACCGGGACAATTTGCCGGTGGACTGTTTTTT.

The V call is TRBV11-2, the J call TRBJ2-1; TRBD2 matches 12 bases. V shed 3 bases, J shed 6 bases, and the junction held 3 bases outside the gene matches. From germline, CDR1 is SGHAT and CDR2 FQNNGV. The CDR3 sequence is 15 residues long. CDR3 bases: TGTGCCAGCAGCTTTACTAGCGGGGGGCGCAATGAGCAGTTCTTC. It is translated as CASSFTSGGRNEQFF.

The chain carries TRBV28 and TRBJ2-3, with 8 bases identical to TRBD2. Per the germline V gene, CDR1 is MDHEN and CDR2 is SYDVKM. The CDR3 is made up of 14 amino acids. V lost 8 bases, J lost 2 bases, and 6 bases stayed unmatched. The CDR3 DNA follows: TGTGCCAGCTGGCAGCGGGGGTTCACAGATACGCAGTATTTT. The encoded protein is CASWQRGFTDTQYF.

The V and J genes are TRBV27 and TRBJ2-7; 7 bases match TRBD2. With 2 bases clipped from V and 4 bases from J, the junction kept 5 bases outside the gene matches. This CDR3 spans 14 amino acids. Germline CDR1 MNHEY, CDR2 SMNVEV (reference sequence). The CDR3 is CASSLGAGQYEQYF. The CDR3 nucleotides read TGTGCCAGCAGTTTAGGAGCGGGGCAGTACGAGCAGTACTTC.